The T cell receptor beta chain described here comes from a study of post-analysis software for immune sequencing data. Study results and caveats: The five TRBV segments detected at higher frequency in patients than in controls included TRBV5-6, TRBV5-1 and TRBV20-1.

Libraries were made from TCR beta cDNA, and they carried unique molecular identifiers. A single record per CDR3 protein comes from TCRdb applying MiXCR to the PCR reads. The sample has 700,000 to 900,000 distinct CDR3 sequences; roughly 46% are singletons. The CDR3 sequence is 8 residues long. CDR1 and CDR2 from the germline V gene are SEHNR and FQNEAQ (reference sequence). Trimming pared 7 bases from V and 13 bases from J, leaving 7 bases between. A word on this clonotype: As yet, its antigen is unknown.

This receptor was identified in a girl between 10 and 17 years old with multiple sclerosis. The rearrangement uses TRBV7-9 and TRBJ2-5; no clear D gene. Source material: blood. In DNA form, the CDR3 reads TGTGCCAGCACCCCCTCGTACTTC. Translated, it gives CASTPSYF.